Presented here are 4 T cell receptor beta chains from one specimen sequenced in a study of blood T cell repertoires in COVID-19. Data came from immunoSEQ multiplex PCR; TCRdb stores just in-frame clones and leaves some out. The data show about 130,000 clones, approximately 81% seen once. Specimen: peripheral blood. Receptor source: a man between 40 and 49 years old with active or convalescent COVID-19.

The chain has TRBV24-1 and TRBJ2-2; 8 nucleotides agree with TRBD2. The J segment lost 5 bases and the V segment lost 4 bases, leaving 11 bases of the junction unmatched. This CDR3 has 17 amino acids. The germline V gene encodes CDR1 KGHDR and CDR2 SFDVKD. Here the CDR3 reads CATSDPGGGGMTGELFF. The CDR3 bases are TGTGCCACCAGTGACCCCGGAGGCGGGGGGATGACCGGGGAGCTGTTTTTT.

This chain links TRBV29-1 with TRBJ2-7; weak D call: TRBD1 (5 bases). The CDR3 is 10 amino acids. Per the germline V gene, CDR1 is SQVTM and CDR2 is ANQGSEA. V was cut by 0 bases and J by 11 bases, with 8 bases left in between. In nucleotides, the CDR3 is TGCAGCGTTGAAGAGCCACAGGAGTACTTC. This codes for CSVEEPQEYF.

This clone was counted once. V usage is TRBV24-1 and J usage is TRBJ2-2; D may be TRBD1 (5 bases). Germline V CDR1 and CDR2: KGHDR, SFDVKD. The CDR3 is 14 amino acids. Trimming stripped 8 bases from V and 5 bases from J, with 14 bases between. CDR3 loop: CATTRGQGTGELFF. The CDR3 nucleotides read TGTGCCACCACCCGCGGTCAGGGTACCGGGGAGCTGTTTTTT.

The rearrangement joins TRBV9 to TRBJ1-1; D not certain. Deletions cut 0 bases from V and 2 bases from J, with 8 bases between. The CDR3 is made up of 14 amino acids. The V gene's germline CDR1 is SGDLS and CDR2 YYNGEE. CDR3 nucleotide sequence: TGTGCCAGCAGCGTAGGTGAGAGTAACACTGAAGCTTTCTTT. Residues: CASSVGESNTEAFF.